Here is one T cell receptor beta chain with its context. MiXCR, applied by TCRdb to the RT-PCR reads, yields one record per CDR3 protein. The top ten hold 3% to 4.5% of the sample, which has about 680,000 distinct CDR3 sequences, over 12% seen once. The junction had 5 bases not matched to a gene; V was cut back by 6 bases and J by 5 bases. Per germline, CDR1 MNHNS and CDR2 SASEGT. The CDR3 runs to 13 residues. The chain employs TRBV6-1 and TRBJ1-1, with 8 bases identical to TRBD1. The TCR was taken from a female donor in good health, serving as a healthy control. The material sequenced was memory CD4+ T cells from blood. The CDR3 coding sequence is TGTGCCAGCAGGCCAGGGGGCTGGACTGAAGCTTTCTTT. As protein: CASRPGGWTEAFF.